This T cell receptor (beta chain) emerged from a study of T cells in Graves' hyperthyroidism and ophthalmopathy. Background on the study: Peripheral blood was taken when the disease was first diagnosed, before any treatment began.

The definition of stable Graves' hyperthyroidism was no ophthalmopathy progression within 18 months. The patients, who ranged from 18 to 65 in age, presented with newly diagnosed hyperthyroidism lasting under 2 months. The source of the PBMCs was less than 12 ml of fresh peripheral blood. This CDR3 has 15 residues. Germline CDR1 SNHLY, CDR2 FYNNEI. Germline trimming cut 3 bases from V and 10 bases from J; bases unmatched to any gene: 12. It was RNA transcripts that yielded the amplified TCR beta CDR3 regions. When the TCR CDR3 underwent first-round RT-PCR, the HTBI primer set was used. TCRdb re-derived calls from the multiplex PCR reads in MiXCR, one entry per CDR3 protein. The sample has some 400,000 distinct CDR3 sequences; 19% are singletons.

The specimen was blood. The chain employs TRBV2 and TRBJ2-1; 7 nucleotides line up with TRBD1. This TCR was sampled from a woman aged 18-30 years with Graves' hyperthyroidism. DNA of the CDR3: TGTGCCAGCAGTGAGGTTAGTGAGACAGGGACCGAGCAGTTCTTC. Translating gives CASSEVSETGTEQFF.